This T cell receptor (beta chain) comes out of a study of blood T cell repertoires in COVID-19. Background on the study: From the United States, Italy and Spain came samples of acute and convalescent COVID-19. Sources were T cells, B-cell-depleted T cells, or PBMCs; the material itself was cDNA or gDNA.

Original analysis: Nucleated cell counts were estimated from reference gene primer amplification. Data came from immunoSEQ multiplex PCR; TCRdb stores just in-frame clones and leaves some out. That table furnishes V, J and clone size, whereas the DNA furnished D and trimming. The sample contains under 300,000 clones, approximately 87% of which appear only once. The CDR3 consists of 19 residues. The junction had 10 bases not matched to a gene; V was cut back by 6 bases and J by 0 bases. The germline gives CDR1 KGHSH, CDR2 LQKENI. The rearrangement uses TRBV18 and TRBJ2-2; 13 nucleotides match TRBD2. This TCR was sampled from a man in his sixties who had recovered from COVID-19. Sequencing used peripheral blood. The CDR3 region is CASSAPGLAGPTNTGELFF. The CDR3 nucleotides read TGTGCCAGCTCGGCTCCGGGACTAGCGGGACCTACGAACACCGGGGAGCTGTTTTTT.